Shown below are 22 T cell receptor beta chains from a single sample sequenced in a study of blood T cells in healthy people across ages. The use of a sample-barcoded 5' primer and a J-beta primer mix characterized a second PCR of roughly 6 to 11 cycles. MiXCR was run by TCRdb on the 5' RACE reads, yielding one entry per CDR3 protein. The table lists around 780,000 distinct CDR3 sequences, 56% of them singletons. The specimen was blood. These TCRs come from a man aged 35 to 55 in good health.

This clonotype was recorded only once. The chain uses TRBV27 and TRBJ1-6; 7 positions agree with TRBD1. Looked up from germline, CDR1 is MNHEY and CDR2 is SMNVEV (reference sequence). Losses at the gene ends were 4 bases for V and 9 bases for J; bases not matched to a gene: 12. This CDR3 has 16 residues. The CDR3 nucleotides read TGTGCCAGCAGTTACCAGCCGGGACAGTTCGCTTCACCCCTCCACTTT. This sequence encodes CASSYQPGQFASPLHF.

This chain links TRBV9 with TRBJ2-5; 8 nucleotides align to TRBD1. The CDR3 is 15 amino acids. Germline trimming cut 0 bases from V and 5 bases from J; bases unmatched to any gene: 6. In germline, CDR1 is SGDLS, CDR2 YYNGEE. In nucleotides, the CDR3 is TGTGCCAGCAGCGTAGGGACAGGGTTTGGTGAGACCCAGTACTTC. Translated: CASSVGTGFGETQYF.

The chain recombines TRBV4-3 with TRBJ2-4; the match to TRBD2 covers 10 bases. The J call is uncertain, as TRBJ2-7 better fits the DNA end. The CDR3 contains 16 residues. The germline V gene encodes CDR1 LGHNA and CDR2 YSLEER. In nucleotides, the CDR3 is TGCGCCAGCAGCCAAGATAAGGCTAGCGGGAGTCTCGAGCAGTACTTC. It translates to CASSQDKASGSLEQYF.

This chain joins TRBV6-2 or TRBV6-3 and TRBJ2-1; weak D call: TRBD2 (6 bases). This CDR3 contains 16 residues. The ends were cut back, 2 bases at V and 6 bases at J, with 17 bases in the middle. From germline, CDR1 is MNHEY and CDR2 SVGEGT. CDR3 coding DNA: TGTGCCAGCAGTTACACCCAGACTAGTCCGCCCAATGAGCAGTTCTTC. Translating gives CASSYTQTSPPNEQFF.

This clonotype showed up just a few times. This chain connects TRBV7-9 to TRBJ1-4; perhaps TRBD1 as D (5 bases). The V gene lost 5 bases and the J gene lost 4 bases, with 17 bases spanning the gap. Germline V gene sequence: CDR1 SEHNR, CDR2 FQNEAQ (reference sequence). The CDR3 length is 16 residues. CDR3 DNA: TGTGCCAGCAGCACCACCGAACGCAGGGTTAATGAAAAACTGTTTTTT. Translated, it gives CASSTTERRVNEKLFF.

V gene TRBV6-5 combines with J gene TRBJ2-5, with D uncertain. CDR3 size: 14 residues. Trimming cost V 2 bases and J 8 bases, with 15 bases left between them. Germline V CDR1 and CDR2: MNHEY, SVGAGI. Here the CDR3 DNA reads TGTGCCAGCAGTTACGATCCTTCAACCCCCACCCAGTACTTC. Translating it yields CASSYDPSTPTQYF.

This clonotype was observed a handful of times. The rearrangement uses TRBV7-2 and TRBJ1-1; TRBD1 agrees at 9 bases. Germline V gene sequence: CDR1 SGHTA, CDR2 FQGNSA. V lost 3 bases to trimming and J lost 2 bases; unmatched junction nucleotides: 10. The CDR3 consists of 17 residues. The CDR3 DNA reads TGTGCCAGCAGCTTCCCGGGACAGGGAATTCCAAACACTGAAGCTTTCTTT. Its translation is CASSFPGQGIPNTEAFF.

This clonotype was observed a single time. The junction departs from the called germline gene at one end, perhaps through a read error. The chain joins TRBV6-5 to TRBJ2-7, with TRBD1 matching over 11 bases. CDR1 is MNHEY, CDR2 SVGAGI, per germline. This CDR3 is built from 16 residues. CDR3 amino acids: CASSYSIGTGGYEQYF. The CDR3 nucleotides are TGTGCCAGCAGCTACTCGATCGGGACAGGGGGCTACGAGCAGTACTTC.

This clonotype has only a few counts. The rearrangement uses TRBV20-1 and TRBJ2-1; tentatively, D is TRBD1 (5 bases). The V gene's germline CDR1 is DFQATT and CDR2 SNEGSKA (reference sequence). V was trimmed by 3 bases and J by 5 bases, leaving 8 bases between them. This CDR3 is 12 amino acids long. The CDR3 sequence is CSASRVDNEQFF. The CDR3 nucleotides read TGCAGTGCTAGCAGGGTCGACAATGAGCAGTTCTTC.

The sample holds a few counts of this clonotype. V gene TRBV6-1 combines with J gene TRBJ1-2; D unclear. V lost 6 bases and J 0 bases, leaving 23 bases between the germline ends. In germline, CDR1 is MNHNS, CDR2 SASEGT. The CDR3 is 18 residues long. The DNA for the CDR3 is TGTGCCAGCAGCCGTGACGGTCTGCCACCCACCCCTAACTATGGCTACACCTTC. Encoded protein: CASSRDGLPPTPNYGYTF.

J is TRBJ2-7 and V is TRBV12-5; 7 positions match TRBD2. V shed 4 bases and J 7 bases; nucleotides not matched to a gene: 4. The CDR3 consists of 12 residues. The V gene's germline CDR1 is LGHNT and CDR2 FRNRAP. CDR3 protein: CASGSAGEEQYF. Here the CDR3 DNA reads TGTGCTAGTGGTTCCGCGGGAGAAGAGCAGTACTTC.

This chain joins TRBV27 and TRBJ2-3, with 7 bases identical to TRBD1. V gave up 0 bases and J gave up 0 bases; unmatched junction bases: 9. CDR3 length: 18 residues. Germline CDR1 is MNHEY and CDR2 is SMNVEV (reference sequence). CDR3 protein: CASSLSSPGGFSTDTQYF. CDR3 DNA: TGTGCCAGCAGTTTATCCAGCCCAGGGGGTTTTAGCACAGATACGCAGTATTTT.

The V gene is TRBV20-1, the J gene TRBJ2-5; 7 nucleotides match TRBD2. The CDR3 is 15 amino acids. V lost 4 bases and J lost 4; bases outside the gene matches: 12. CDR1 is DFQATT, CDR2 SNEGSKA, per germline (reference sequence). CDR3 nucleotide sequence: TGCAGTGCTACCCGCCCGGGAGGAGCGGTAGAGACCCAGTACTTC. It codes for CSATRPGGAVETQYF.

The rearrangement joins TRBV9 to TRBJ2-3, with TRBD2 as a possible D gene (5 bases). Germline V gene data show CDR1 as SGDLS and CDR2 as YYNGEE. V lost 4 bases, J lost 5 bases, and 17 bases lay in between. The CDR3 length is 15 residues. In DNA, the CDR3 is TGTGCCAGCAGCTCGGGGATTCGGTCGGGAGATACGCAGTATTTT. It is translated as CASSSGIRSGDTQYF.

This clonotype occurred a few times. The chain recombines TRBV7-2 with TRBJ2-3; D remains unclear. The CDR3 runs 15 residues. The ends were cut back, 1 base at V and 2 bases at J, with 10 bases in the middle. Germline V CDR1 and CDR2: SGHTA, FQGNSA. The CDR3 DNA reads TGTGCCAGCAGCTTAGTTTCTGGAAACACAGATACGCAGTATTTT. Its protein product is CASSLVSGNTDTQYF.

Remarks on this clonotype: One junction end does not reproduce the germline sequence, and a read error may be involved. This sequence joins TRBV20-1 and TRBJ2-1; D may correspond to TRBD1 or TRBD2 (5 bases each). The CDR3 extends over 16 amino acids. CDR1 DFQATT and CDR2 SNEGSKA come from the germline V gene (reference sequence). The CDR3 region is CSVRGAAEQIHNEQFF. CDR3 DNA: TGCAGTGTTAGAGGGGCGGCAGAACAGATTCACAATGAGCAGTTCTTC.

This clonotype was seen a handful of times. The V gene is TRBV4-2, the J gene TRBJ2-1, with 9 bases fitting TRBD2. Germline V gene sequence: CDR1 LGHNA, CDR2 YNFKEQ. CDR3 size: 15 residues. The J segment lost 1 base and the V segment lost 4 bases, leaving 2 bases of the junction unmatched. The CDR3, as DNA: TGTGCCAGCAGCCCCGCGGGGGGGTCCTACAATGAGCAGTTCTTC. Its protein product is CASSPAGGSYNEQFF.

J is TRBJ2-5 and V is TRBV11-3; D ambiguous. The J call may be faulty, since TRBJ2-7 better matches the DNA end. Germline V gives CDR1 SGHNT, CDR2 YENEEA. This CDR3 has 14 residues. The chain's CDR3 is CASRLGVTDYEQYF. DNA for the CDR3: TGTGCCAGCAGGCTTGGGGTCACCGACTACGAGCAGTACTTC.

V usage is TRBV7-9 and J usage is TRBJ2-3; D possibly corresponds to TRBD1 (6 bases). Germline assignment: CDR1 SEHNR and CDR2 FQNEAQ (reference sequence). V was pared by 4 bases and J by 2 bases, with 10 bases between. The CDR3 runs 14 residues. The CDR3 bases are TGTGCCAGCAGCTCTAGACAGGCCACAGATACGCAGTATTTT. Translation gives CASSSRQATDTQYF.

The chain joins TRBV12-3 or TRBV12-4 to TRBJ2-5; D is undetermined. The CDR3 is 12 residues long. V was pared by 3 bases and J by 11 bases, with 13 bases between. The CDR3 reads CASSFQRSEQYF. CDR3 sequence (DNA): TGTGCCAGCAGTTTTCAAAGGAGTGAGCAGTACTTC.

This chain connects TRBV29-1 to TRBJ2-1; 13 bases fit TRBD2. The germline gives CDR1 SQVTM, CDR2 ANQGSEA. The CDR3 extends over 14 amino acids. V dropped 3 bases and J dropped 7; count of bases not matched to a gene: 3. Here the CDR3 DNA reads TGCAGCGTTGAGCCGGGACTAGCGGGGAATGAGCAGTTCTTC. Protein product: CSVEPGLAGNEQFF.

Points on this clonotype: The germline gene is not matched at one end of the junction; a read error may be the cause. The rearrangement uses TRBV25-1 and TRBJ2-4, with TRBD1 as a possible D gene (6 bases). Germline assignment: CDR1 MGHDK and CDR2 SYGVNS. The CDR3 is made up of 16 amino acids. The CDR3 region is CAGSDRQDGTKNIQYF. Written as DNA, the CDR3 is TGTGCCGGCAGTGACCGACAGGATGGAACCAAAAACATTCAGTACTTC. Variable domain in full (rest from reference TRBV25-1 and TRBJ2-4): EADIYQTPRYLVIGTGKKITLECSQTMGHDKMYWYQQDPGMELHLIHYSYGVNSTEKGDLSSESTVSRIRTEHFPLTLESARPSHTSQYLCAGSDRQDGTKNIQYFGAGTRLSVL.